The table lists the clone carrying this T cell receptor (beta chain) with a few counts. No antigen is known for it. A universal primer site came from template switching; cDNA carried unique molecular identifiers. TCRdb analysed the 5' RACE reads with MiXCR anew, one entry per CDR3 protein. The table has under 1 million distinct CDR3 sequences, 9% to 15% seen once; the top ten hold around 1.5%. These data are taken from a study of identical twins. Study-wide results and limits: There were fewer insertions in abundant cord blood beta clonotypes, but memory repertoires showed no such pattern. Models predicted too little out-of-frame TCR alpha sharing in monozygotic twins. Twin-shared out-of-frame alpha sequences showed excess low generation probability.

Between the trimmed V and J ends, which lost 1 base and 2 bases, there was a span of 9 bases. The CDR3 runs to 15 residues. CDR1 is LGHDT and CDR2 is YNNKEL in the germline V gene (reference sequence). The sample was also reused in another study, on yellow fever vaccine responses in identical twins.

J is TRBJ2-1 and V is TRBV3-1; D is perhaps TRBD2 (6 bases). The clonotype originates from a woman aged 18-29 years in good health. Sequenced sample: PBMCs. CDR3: CASSQARGTYNEQFF. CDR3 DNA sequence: TGTGCCAGCAGCCAAGCCCGCGGGACCTACAATGAGCAGTTCTTC.